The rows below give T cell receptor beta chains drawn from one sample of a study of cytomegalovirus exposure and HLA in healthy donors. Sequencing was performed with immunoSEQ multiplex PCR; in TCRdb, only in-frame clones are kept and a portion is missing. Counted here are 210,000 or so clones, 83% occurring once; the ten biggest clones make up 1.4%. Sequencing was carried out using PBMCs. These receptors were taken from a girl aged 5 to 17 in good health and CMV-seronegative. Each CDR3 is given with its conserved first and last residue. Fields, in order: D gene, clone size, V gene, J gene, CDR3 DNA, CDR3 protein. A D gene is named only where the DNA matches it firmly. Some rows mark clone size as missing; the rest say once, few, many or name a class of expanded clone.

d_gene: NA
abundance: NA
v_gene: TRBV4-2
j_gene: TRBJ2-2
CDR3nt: TGTGCCAGCAGCCCAACCGGAGGTCCGAACACCGGGGAGCTGTTTTTT
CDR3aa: CASSPTGGPNTGELFF

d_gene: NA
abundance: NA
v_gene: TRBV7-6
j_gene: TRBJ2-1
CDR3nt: TGTGCCAGCAGCCCGCTCTACGGGAGTGGGAATGAGCAGTTCTTC
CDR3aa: CASSPLYGSGNEQFF

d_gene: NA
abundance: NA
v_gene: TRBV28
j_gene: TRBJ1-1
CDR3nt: TGTGCCAGCAGTTTATGGGCGAACACTGAAGCTTTCTTT
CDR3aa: CASSLWANTEAFF

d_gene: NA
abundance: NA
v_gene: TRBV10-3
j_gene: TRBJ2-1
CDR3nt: TGTGCCATCAGTGAGTCGGAGGGTTGGGGTGAGCAGTTCTTC
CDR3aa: CAISESEGWGEQFF

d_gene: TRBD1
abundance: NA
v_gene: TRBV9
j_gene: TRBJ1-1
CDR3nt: TGTGCCAGCAGCGTTGGCTCCGGGACAGGGGGCACTGAAGCTTTCTTT
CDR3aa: CASSVGSGTGGTEAFF

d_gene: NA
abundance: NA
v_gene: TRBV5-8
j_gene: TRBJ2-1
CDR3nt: TGTGCCAGCAGCTTGGCCAGTTACAATGAGCAGTTCTTC
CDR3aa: CASSLASYNEQFF

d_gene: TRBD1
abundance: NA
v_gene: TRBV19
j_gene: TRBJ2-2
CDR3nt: TGTGCCAGTAGTATCGGGGACAGGGGACCTAGGGGCACCGGGGAGCTGTTTTTT
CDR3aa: CASSIGDRGPRGTGELFF

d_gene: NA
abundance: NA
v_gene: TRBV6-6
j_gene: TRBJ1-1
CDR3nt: TGTGCCAGCAGCTCGGGGGGGGCGGCTGAAGCTTTCTTT
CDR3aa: CASSSGGAAEAFF

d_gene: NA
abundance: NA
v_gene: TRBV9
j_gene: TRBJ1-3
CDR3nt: TGTGCCAGCAGCCGTCGTCCTTTGGGGGGGAACTCTGGAAACACCATATATTTT
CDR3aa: CASSRRPLGGNSGNTIYF

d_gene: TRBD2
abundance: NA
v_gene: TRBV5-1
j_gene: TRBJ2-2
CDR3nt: TGCGCCAGCAGCTTGGCGGGAGGAGGGACCGGGGAGCTGTTTTTT
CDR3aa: CASSLAGGGTGELFF

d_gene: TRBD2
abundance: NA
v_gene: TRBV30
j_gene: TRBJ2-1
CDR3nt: TGTGCCTGGAGTGGGCTAGCGGGAGGCAATGAGCAGTTCTTC
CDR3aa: CAWSGLAGGNEQFF

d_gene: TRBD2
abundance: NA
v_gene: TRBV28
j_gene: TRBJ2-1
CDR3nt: TGTGCCAGCAGGAAACGGACTAGCGGGAGGCAGAATGAGCAGTTCTTC
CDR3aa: CASRKRTSGRQNEQFF

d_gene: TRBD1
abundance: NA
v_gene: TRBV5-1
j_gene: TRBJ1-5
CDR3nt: TGCGCCAGCAGCGTGGACAGGGAACATCAGCCCCAGCATTTT
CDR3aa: CASSVDREHQPQHF

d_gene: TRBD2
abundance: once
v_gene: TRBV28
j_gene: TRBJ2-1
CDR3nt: TGTGCCAGCTTAGCGGGAGGGCCGATTGGCAATGAGCAGTTCTTC
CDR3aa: CASLAGGPIGNEQFF

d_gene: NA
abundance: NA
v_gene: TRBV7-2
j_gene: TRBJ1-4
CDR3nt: TGTGCCAGCAGCCTTTCCGGGGAAAAACTGTTTTTT
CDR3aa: CASSLSGEKLFF

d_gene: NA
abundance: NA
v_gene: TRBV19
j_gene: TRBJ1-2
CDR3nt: TGTGCCAGTAGTAGGGCAGGGAAGGACTATGGCTACACCTTC
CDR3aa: CASSRAGKDYGYTF

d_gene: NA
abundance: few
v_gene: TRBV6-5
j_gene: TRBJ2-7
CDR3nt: TGTGCCAGCAGTCTTACACAGGGTACCGAGCAGTACTTC
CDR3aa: CASSLTQGTEQYF

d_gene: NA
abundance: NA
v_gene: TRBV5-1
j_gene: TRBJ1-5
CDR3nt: TGCGCCAGCAGCCCCGGGAGCAATCAGCCCCAGCATTTT
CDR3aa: CASSPGSNQPQHF

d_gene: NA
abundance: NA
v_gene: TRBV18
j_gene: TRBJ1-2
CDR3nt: TGTGCCAGCTCCTACCAAACCCGGTCCAGGGTGGCCTCCGGAGGCTACACCTTC
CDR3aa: CASSYQTRSRVASGGYTF

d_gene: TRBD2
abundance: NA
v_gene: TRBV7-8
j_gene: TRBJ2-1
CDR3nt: TGTGCCAGCAGCTCCCGGACTAGCGTCGGCAATGAGCAGTTCTTC
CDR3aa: CASSSRTSVGNEQFF

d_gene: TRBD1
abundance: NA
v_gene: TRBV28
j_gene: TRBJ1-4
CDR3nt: TGTGCCAGCAGTAAAGGGACAGGGTTTACCCAGCGGGAGGAGTTT
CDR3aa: CASSKGTGFTQREEF

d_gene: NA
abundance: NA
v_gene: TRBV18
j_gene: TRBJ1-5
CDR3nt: TGTGCCAGCTCACCACAGGCAGGCGATAATCAGCCCCAGCATTTT
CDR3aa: CASSPQAGDNQPQHF

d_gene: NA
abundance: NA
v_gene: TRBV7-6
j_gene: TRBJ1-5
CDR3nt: TGTGCCAGCAGCCGGGGGGAGGGTCAGCCCCAGCATTTT
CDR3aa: CASSRGEGQPQHF

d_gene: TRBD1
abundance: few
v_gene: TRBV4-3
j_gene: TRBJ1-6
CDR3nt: TGCGCCAGCAGCCAAGGACAGGGGTCCTATAATTCACCCCTCCACTTT
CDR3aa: CASSQGQGSYNSPLHF

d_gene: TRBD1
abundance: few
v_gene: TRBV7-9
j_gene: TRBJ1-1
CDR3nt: TGTGCCAGCAGCTTAGGGAACAGGGGGTCTACTGAAGCTTTCTTT
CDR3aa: CASSLGNRGSTEAFF

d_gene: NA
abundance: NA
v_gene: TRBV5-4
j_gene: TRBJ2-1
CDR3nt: TGTGCCAGCAGACCGGGACACCTTAGCTCCTACAATGAGCAGTTCTTC
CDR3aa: CASRPGHLSSYNEQFF

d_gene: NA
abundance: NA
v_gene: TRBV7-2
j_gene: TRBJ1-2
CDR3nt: TGTGCCAGCAGCACCCTGCATCGGTCTGACTATGGCTACACCTTC
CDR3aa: CASSTLHRSDYGYTF

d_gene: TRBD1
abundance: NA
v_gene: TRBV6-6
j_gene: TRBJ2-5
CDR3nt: TGTGCCAGCAAACAGGGGGCAGGGCCCAAGTACTTC
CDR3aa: CASKQGAGPKYF

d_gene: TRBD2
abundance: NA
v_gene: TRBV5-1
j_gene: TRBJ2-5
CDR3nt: TGCGCCAGCAGCTTGCAGGCTAGCGGGGCCGGAGAGACCCAGTACTTC
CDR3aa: CASSLQASGAGETQYF

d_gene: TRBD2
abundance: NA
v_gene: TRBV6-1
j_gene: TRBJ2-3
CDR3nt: TGTGCCAGCAGTCTCAGCGGGGGGACATCAGATACGCAGTATTTT
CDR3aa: CASSLSGGTSDTQYF

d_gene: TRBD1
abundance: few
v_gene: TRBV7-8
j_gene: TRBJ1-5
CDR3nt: TGTGCCAGCAGCTTTACACAGGACAGGGTCGGTCAGCCCCAGCATTTT
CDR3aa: CASSFTQDRVGQPQHF

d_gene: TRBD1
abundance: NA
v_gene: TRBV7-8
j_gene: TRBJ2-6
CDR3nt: TGTGCCAGCAGCTTATGGTGGGGGACAGCCGACATCTTATCTGGGGCCAACGTCCTGACTTTC
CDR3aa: CASSLWWGTADILSGANVLTF

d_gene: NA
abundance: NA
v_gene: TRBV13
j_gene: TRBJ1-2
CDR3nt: TGTGCCAGCAGCTTAGCAGTTGGGCTCTTTAACGTCTCTTCCTTC
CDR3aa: CASSLAVGLFNVSSF

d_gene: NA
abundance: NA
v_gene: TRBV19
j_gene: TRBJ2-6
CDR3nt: TGTGCCAGTAGTATAGATCCTAGCCACTTTTACTCTGGGGCCAACGTCCTGACTTTC
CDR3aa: CASSIDPSHFYSGANVLTF

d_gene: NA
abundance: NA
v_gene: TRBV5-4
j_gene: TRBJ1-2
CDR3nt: TGTGCCAGCAGCTTGGACAGTATAAACTATGGCTACACCTTC
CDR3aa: CASSLDSINYGYTF

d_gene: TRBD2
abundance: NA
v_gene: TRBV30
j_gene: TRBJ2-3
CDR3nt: TGTGCCTGGGCGGGACTAGCGGGGTCCCACACAGATACGCAGTATTTT
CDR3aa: CAWAGLAGSHTDTQYF

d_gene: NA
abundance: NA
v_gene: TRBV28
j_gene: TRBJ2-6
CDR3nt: TGTGCCAGCAGTCGGACAGTCTTTGGGGCCAACGTCCTGACTTTC
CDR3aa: CASSRTVFGANVLTF

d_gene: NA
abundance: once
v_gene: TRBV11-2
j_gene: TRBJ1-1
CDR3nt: TGTGCCAGCAGCTACGAATACAGGGCAGGAGCTTTCTTT
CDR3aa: CASSYEYRAGAFF

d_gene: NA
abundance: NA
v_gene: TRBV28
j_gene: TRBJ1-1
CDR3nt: TGTGCCAGCAGTTTATACAGTGGGGGCGCTGAAGCTTTCTTT
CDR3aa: CASSLYSGGAEAFF

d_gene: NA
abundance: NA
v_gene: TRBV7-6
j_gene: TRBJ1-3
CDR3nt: TGTGCCAGCAGCTTAGCCCGAGAGCCTGGAAACACCATATATTTT
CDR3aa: CASSLAREPGNTIYF